This T cell receptor beta chain was documented in a study of T cells after yellow fever vaccination. This clonotype has more than one count but fewer than ten. Its antigen remains unknown. Findings and caveats of the study: Only a small proportion of the clonotypes turned up in both the CD4 and the CD8 compartments, likely arising from convergent recombination.

In making TCR cDNA, 5'RACE template switching added a universal primer site and UMIs to it. TCRdb ran MiXCR on the 5' RACE reads and lists one entry per CDR3 protein. The top ten clones hold over 2.5% of a sample with 120,000 or so distinct CDR3 sequences, roughly 7.9% of them seen once. The CDR3 is 17 amino acids. V gave up 3 bases and J gave up 0 bases, with 12 bases separating them. Germline lookup yields CDR1 ENHRY and CDR2 SYGVKD. The sequence was obtained from a man between 18 and 35 years old who received the YFV17D yellow fever vaccine. The chain joins TRBV10-3 to TRBJ2-6; D unclear. This material consisted of CD4+ T cells sorted from PBMCs, taken more than 40 days after the first yellow fever vaccination. CDR3 nucleotide sequence: TGTGCCATCAGTGAACTGGCCCCCCTCTCTGGGGCCAACGTCCTGACTTTC. It encodes CAISELAPLSGANVLTF.